Listed below are T cell receptor beta chains from one sample, sequenced in a study. One entry per CDR3 protein results from TCRdb running MiXCR on the RT-PCR reads. The sample includes about 700,000 distinct CDR3 sequences, 13% to 15% of them seen just once. The source material was memory CD4+ T cells from blood. Receptors were obtained from a female donor in good health, serving as a healthy control. CDR3s include the opening cysteine and the closing phenylalanine or tryptophan. D genes are given only for firm matches. Clone size is not always given. Where it is, it says once, few, many or a class for expanded clones.

clone size	CDR3 length	D gene	J gene	V gene	CDR3 protein	CDR3 DNA
many	14	-	TRBJ2-5	TRBV7-9	CASSVGTQDETQYF	TGTGCCAGCAGCGTCGGAACGCAGGATGAGACCCAGTACTTC
many	14	-	TRBJ1-1	TRBV29-1	CSASNGGSGTEAFF	TGCAGCGCCTCAAACGGGGGGTCCGGCACTGAAGCTTTCTTT
few	15	-	TRBJ1-1	TRBV20-1	CSAGIWGEMNTEAFF	TGCAGTGCCGGGATTTGGGGGGAGATGAACACTGAAGCTTTCTTT
-	13	TRBD1	TRBJ1-2	TRBV7-9	CASSTGTGDRYTF	TGTGCCAGCAGCACTGGGACAGGGGATCGCTACACCTTC
few	14	-	TRBJ1-4	TRBV6-1	CASSEFSVNEKLFF	TGTGCCAGCAGTGAATTCTCAGTCAATGAAAAACTGTTTTTT
-	16	-	TRBJ2-2	TRBV20-1	CSARTLGDPNTGELFF	TGCAGTGCTAGGACCCTTGGGGATCCGAACACCGGGGAGCTGTTTTTT
few	14	-	TRBJ2-5	TRBV6-1	CASSEVVEIETQYF	TGTGCCAGCAGTGAAGTGGTAGAAATAGAGACCCAGTACTTC
-	13	-	TRBJ1-4	TRBV28	CASTRQINEKLFF	TGTGCCAGCACTAGACAGATTAATGAAAAACTGTTTTTT
few	15	-	TRBJ1-3	TRBV20-1	CSARDHRAGGNTIYF	TGCAGTGCTAGAGATCACAGGGCTGGTGGAAACACCATATATTTT
few	15	-	TRBJ2-7	TRBV6-5	CASSRLEVSSYEQYF	TGTGCCAGCAGTAGGCTCGAGGTGAGCTCCTACGAGCAGTACTTC
-	15	-	TRBJ2-2	TRBV5-1	CASSLDSLDTGELFF	TGCGCCAGCAGCTTGGATAGTCTAGACACCGGGGAGCTGTTTTTT
-	18	-	TRBJ1-1	TRBV20-1	CSFPSGLNRDAMNTEAFF	TGCAGTTTTCCCAGTGGGCTTAACAGGGACGCCATGAACACTGAAGCTTTCTTT
few	13	-	TRBJ1-6	TRBV10-3	CAISVEGDSPLHF	TGTGCCATCAGTGTCGAAGGGGATTCACCCCTCCACTTT
-	14	-	TRBJ2-7	TRBV5-1	CASSWTGLSYEQYF	TGCGCCAGCAGCTGGACGGGACTGTCCTACGAGCAGTACTTC
-	14	-	TRBJ2-1	TRBV5-6	CATSPRGPYNEQFF	TGTGCCACCTCCCCCAGGGGCCCCTACAATGAGCAGTTCTTC
-	14	-	TRBJ1-1	TRBV19	CASSPWEPNTEAFF	TGTGCCAGTAGTCCCTGGGAGCCGAACACTGAAGCTTTCTTT
-	14	-	TRBJ1-1	TRBV6-2/TRBV6-3	CASRPNPAASEAFF	TGTGCCAGCAGACCGAACCCAGCGGCCTCTGAAGCTTTCTTT
-	15	TRBD2	TRBJ2-3	TRBV20-1	CSARTSDPSTDTQYF	TGCAGTGCTAGGACTAGCGACCCTAGCACAGATACGCAGTATTTT
many	14	-	TRBJ2-7	TRBV6-1	CASTNGGGAGEQYF	TGTGCCAGCACCAACGGTGGGGGCGCAGGCGAGCAGTACTTC
-	15	TRBD2	TRBJ2-7	TRBV5-1	CASSLSPSGVGEQYF	TGCGCCAGCAGCCTATCCCCTAGCGGGGTTGGGGAGCAGTACTTC